This T cell receptor (beta chain) was documented in a study of blood T cell repertoires in COVID-19. Across the whole study: Sites across the United States, Italy and Spain contributed samples from acute and convalescent COVID-19. The cDNA or gDNA used as material had been derived from T cells, B-cell-depleted T cells, or PBMCs.

TCRdb's table, derived via immunoSEQ multiplex PCR, lists solely in-frame clones and lacks some. Of 250,000 or so clones in the sample, 86% were seen once. CDR1 and CDR2 (germline): GTSNPN, SVGIG (reference sequence). V lost 0 bases and J lost 7, with 12 bases in between. The CDR3 has 13 residues. Sequences were obtained from peripheral blood. V gene TRBV30 combines with J gene TRBJ1-2, with D maybe TRBD1 (5 bases). The receptor's source is a young man with active or convalescent COVID-19. In nucleotides, the CDR3 is TGTGCCTGGAGTGTATCGGGGGATTTTGGCTACACCTTC. Translated, it gives CAWSVSGDFGYTF.